These 11 T cell receptor beta chains were all obtained from the same sample, sequenced in a study of OX40 agonist ivuxolimab in advanced cancers. The method was immunoSEQ multiplex PCR; TCRdb's version includes in-frame clones alone and lacks a portion of them. The repertoire holds tens of thousands of clones, with 77% as singletons. Specimen: CD4+ or CD8+ T cells sorted from blood, collected in a trial of the OX40 agonist ivuxolimab. Receptors originate from an adult with an advanced solid tumor such as melanoma, head and neck, liver or kidney cancer.

A few counts support this clone. The V and J genes are TRBV7-2 and TRBJ2-1; TRBD2 matches 8 bases. With 5 bases clipped from V and 9 bases from J, the junction kept 12 bases outside the gene matches. The CDR3 consists of 15 residues. Germline V lookup: CDR1 SGHTA, CDR2 FQGNSA. CDR3 in DNA: TGTGCCAGCAGCCCCCAGGCGGGGCTAGCGGGTGAGCAGTTCTTC. It is translated as CASSPQAGLAGEQFF.

The gene calls are TRBV27 and TRBJ1-6; D not resolved. This CDR3 spans 14 amino acids. Looked up from germline, CDR1 is MNHEY and CDR2 is SMNVEV (reference sequence). V was cut by 2 bases and J by 7 bases, with 9 bases left in between. This CDR3 is CASSLPGRNSPLHF. For the CDR3, the DNA is TGTGCCAGCAGTTTACCGGGAAGAAATTCACCCCTCCACTTT.

The table lists this clone with a count of one. V usage is TRBV5-1 and J usage is TRBJ1-3; D unclear. Trimming cost V 0 bases and J 0 bases, with 7 bases left between them. The length of the CDR3 is 15 residues. The germline CDR1 and CDR2 sequences are SGHRS and YFSETQ. CDR3 loop: CASSLAGLSGNTIYF. The CDR3 nucleotides read TGCGCCAGCAGCTTGGCCGGTCTCTCTGGAAACACCATATATTTT.

This chain links TRBV6-5 with TRBJ2-3; D remains ambiguous. Trimming cost V 0 bases and J 3 bases, with 10 bases left between them. Germline V gene sequence: CDR1 MNHEY, CDR2 SVGAGI. This CDR3 comprises 15 residues. The CDR3 sequence is CASSYSKPLTDTQYF. As DNA, the CDR3 is TGTGCCAGCAGTTACTCGAAGCCTTTGACAGATACGCAGTATTTT.

J is TRBJ2-7 and V is TRBV28; the D gene is possibly TRBD2 (5 bases). This CDR3 is 12 amino acids long. Trimming removed 3 bases at V and 3 bases at J, with 6 bases between. In germline, CDR1 is MDHEN, CDR2 SYDVKM. This CDR3 is CASSFRGYEQYF. CDR3 nucleotides: TGTGCCAGCAGTTTTCGGGGCTACGAGCAGTACTTC.

This clone was picked up one time. The chain recombines TRBV5-4 with TRBJ2-2; 12 bases map to TRBD2. The V gene's germline CDR1 is SGHNT and CDR2 YYREEE (reference sequence). Losses at the gene ends were 4 bases for V and 3 bases for J; bases not matched to a gene: 4. This CDR3 comprises 16 residues. The CDR3 reads CASSPGLAGYTGELFF. In DNA form, the CDR3 reads TGTGCCAGCAGCCCCGGACTAGCGGGATACACCGGGGAGCTGTTTTTT.

The chain carries TRBV4-2 and TRBJ1-2; possible D gene TRBD1, 6 bases. Germline assignment: CDR1 LGHNA and CDR2 YNFKEQ. The CDR3 covers 18 residues. V lost 0 bases and J 8 bases, leaving 25 bases between the germline ends. CDR3 sequence: CASSQDGSGNRDLEGYTF. As DNA, the CDR3 is TGTGCCAGCAGCCAAGACGGGAGCGGGAACAGGGACTTAGAGGGCTACACCTTC.

This clone was counted once. V is TRBV4-3 and J is TRBJ2-6, with D maybe TRBD1 (5 bases). This CDR3 is 17 amino acids long. In germline, CDR1 is LGHNA, CDR2 YSLEER. V lost 0 bases, J lost 3 bases, and 12 bases lay in between. The CDR3 coding sequence is TGCGCCAGCAGCCAAGAAGGTCAGGGTAATGGGGCCAACGTCCTGACTTTC. It specifies CASSQEGQGNGANVLTF.

The chain has TRBV11-3 and TRBJ2-7, with TRBD1 identical over 7 bases. The V gene's germline CDR1 is SGHNT and CDR2 YENEEA. J lost 3 bases, V lost 6 bases, and 8 bases had no gene match. CDR3 size: 14 residues. DNA of the CDR3: TGTGCCAGCAGTCACCGGGACAGAAACTACGAGCAGTACTTC. It specifies CASSHRDRNYEQYF.

The chain has TRBV6-4 and TRBJ2-3; D gene ambiguous. The CDR3 consists of 11 residues. Germline V gene sequence: CDR1 MRHNA, CDR2 SNTAGT. The germline V and J ends were trimmed by 4 bases and 5 bases, with 4 bases remaining between them. The CDR3 DNA sequence: TGTGCCAGCAGTGCCGGAGATACGCAGTATTTT. Its translation is CASSAGDTQYF.

The chain uses TRBV19 and TRBJ2-7; TRBD2 matches at 9 bases. CDR1 is LNHDA and CDR2 is SQIVND in the germline V gene (reference sequence). Trimming at V came to 5 bases and at J to 3 bases, leaving 11 bases not matched to a gene. The CDR3 has 16 amino acids. The CDR3 DNA sequence: TGTGCCAGTAGTGCCTTGGGACTAGCTGACGACTACGAGCAGTACTTC. This encodes CASSALGLADDYEQYF.